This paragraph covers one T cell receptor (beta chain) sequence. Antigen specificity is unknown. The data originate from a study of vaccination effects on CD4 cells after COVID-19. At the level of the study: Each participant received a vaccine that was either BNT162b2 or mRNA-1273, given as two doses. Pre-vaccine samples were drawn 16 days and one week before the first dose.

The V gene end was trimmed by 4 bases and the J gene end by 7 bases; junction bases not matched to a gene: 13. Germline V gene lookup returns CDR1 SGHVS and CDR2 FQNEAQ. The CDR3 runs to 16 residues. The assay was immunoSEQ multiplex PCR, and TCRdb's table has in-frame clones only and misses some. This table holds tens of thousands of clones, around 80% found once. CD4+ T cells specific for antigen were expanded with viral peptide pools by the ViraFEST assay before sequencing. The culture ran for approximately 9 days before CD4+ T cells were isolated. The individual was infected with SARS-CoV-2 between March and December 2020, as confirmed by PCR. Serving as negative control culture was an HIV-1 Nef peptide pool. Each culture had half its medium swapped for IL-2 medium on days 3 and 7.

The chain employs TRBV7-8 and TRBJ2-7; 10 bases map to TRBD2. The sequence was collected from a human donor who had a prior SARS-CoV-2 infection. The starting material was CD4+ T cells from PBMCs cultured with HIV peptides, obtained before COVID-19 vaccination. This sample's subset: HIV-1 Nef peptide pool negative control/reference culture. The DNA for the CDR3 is TGTGCCAGCAGCTCCCCAGCGGGAGGGCCGTTTCGTGAGCAGTACTTC. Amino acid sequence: CASSSPAGGPFREQYF.